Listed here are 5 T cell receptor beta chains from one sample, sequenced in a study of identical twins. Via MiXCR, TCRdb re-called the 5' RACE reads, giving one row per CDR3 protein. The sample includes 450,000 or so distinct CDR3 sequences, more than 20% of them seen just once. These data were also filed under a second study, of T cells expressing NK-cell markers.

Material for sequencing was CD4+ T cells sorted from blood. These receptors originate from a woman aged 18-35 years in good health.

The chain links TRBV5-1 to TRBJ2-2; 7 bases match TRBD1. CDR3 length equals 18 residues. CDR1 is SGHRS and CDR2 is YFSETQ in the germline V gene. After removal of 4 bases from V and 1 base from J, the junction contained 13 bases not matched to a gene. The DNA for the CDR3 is TGCGCCAGCAGCCCCAGGATCCGGGACAGAGAGAACACCGGGGAGCTGTTTTTT. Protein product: CASSPRIRDRENTGELFF.

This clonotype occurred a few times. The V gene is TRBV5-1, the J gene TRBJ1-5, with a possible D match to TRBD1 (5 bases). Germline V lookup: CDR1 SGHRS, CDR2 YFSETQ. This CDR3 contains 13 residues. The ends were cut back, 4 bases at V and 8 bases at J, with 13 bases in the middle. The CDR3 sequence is CASSRDGAEPQHF. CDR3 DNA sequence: TGCGCCAGCAGCCGGGACGGCGCGGAGCCCCAGCATTTT.

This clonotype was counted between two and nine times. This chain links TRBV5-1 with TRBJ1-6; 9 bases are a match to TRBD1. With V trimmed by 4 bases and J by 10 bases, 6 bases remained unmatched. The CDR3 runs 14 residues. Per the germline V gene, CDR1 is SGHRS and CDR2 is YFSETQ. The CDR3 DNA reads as TGCGCCAGCAGCCAGACAGGGGGAAACTCACCCCTCCACTTT. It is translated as CASSQTGGNSPLHF.

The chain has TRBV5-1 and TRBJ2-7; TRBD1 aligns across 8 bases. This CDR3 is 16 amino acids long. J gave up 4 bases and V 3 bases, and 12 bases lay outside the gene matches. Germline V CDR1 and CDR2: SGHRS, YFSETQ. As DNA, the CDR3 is TGCGCCAGCAGCTCACATCTGCCGGGACAGGCTTACGAGCAGTACTTC. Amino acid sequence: CASSSHLPGQAYEQYF. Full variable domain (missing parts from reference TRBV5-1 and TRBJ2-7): KAGVTQTPRYLIKTRGQQVTLSCSPISGHRSVSWYQQTPGQGLQFLFEYFSETQRNKGNFPGRFSGRQFSNSRSEMNVSTLELGDSALYLCASSSHLPGQAYEQYFGPGTRLTVT.

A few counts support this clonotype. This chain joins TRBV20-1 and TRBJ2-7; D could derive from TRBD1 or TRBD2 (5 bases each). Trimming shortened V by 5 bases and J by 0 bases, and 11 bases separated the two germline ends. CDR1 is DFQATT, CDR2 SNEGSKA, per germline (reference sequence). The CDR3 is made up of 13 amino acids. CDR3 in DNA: TGCAGTGCTGATCGGGACGGCTCCTACGAGCAGTACTTC. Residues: CSADRDGSYEQYF.